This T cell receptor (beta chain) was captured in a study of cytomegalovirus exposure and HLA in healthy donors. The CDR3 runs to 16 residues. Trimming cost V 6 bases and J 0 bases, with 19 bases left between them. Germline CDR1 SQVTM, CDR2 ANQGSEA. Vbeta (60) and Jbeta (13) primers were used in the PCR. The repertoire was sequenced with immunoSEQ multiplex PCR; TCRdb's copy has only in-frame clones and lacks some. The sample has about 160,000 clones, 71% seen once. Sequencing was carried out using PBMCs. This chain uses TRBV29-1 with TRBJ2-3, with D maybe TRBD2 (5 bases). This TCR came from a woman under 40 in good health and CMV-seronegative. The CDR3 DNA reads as TGCAGCGTGGACTCCCTCTTGGGCGGGAGCACAGATACGCAGTATTTT. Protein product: CSVDSLLGGSTDTQYF.